Below are 7 T cell receptor beta chains sequenced from a single sample in a study of control samples from healthy donors and cancer patients (dated by TCRdb to the early 2020s). The library was made by the immunoSEQ multiplex PCR assay. TCRdb took this table from immuneACCESS and kept in-frame rearrangements with V and J called. Such tables lack part of the clones; where checked against another copy, unresolved V genes explain under half of the gap, and the rest is unexplained. The sample table records 110,000 or so clones; approximately 84% of these occur just once. Jointly, the top ten make up around 6.4% of the sample. The material sequenced was blood. These receptors originate from a man between 18 and 29 years old in good health.

The chain links TRBV10-3 to TRBJ2-1; D is unclear. Trimming removed 4 bases at V and 10 bases at J, with 8 bases between. CDR3 size: 11 residues. CDR1 and CDR2 from the germline V gene are ENHRY and SYGVKD. The CDR3 DNA is TGTGCCATCAGTGGGGAAGGAGAGCAGTTCTTC. Its protein product is CAISGEGEQFF.

The chain recombines TRBV6-5 with TRBJ2-1; perhaps TRBD1 as D (8 bases). The ends were cut back, 11 bases at V and 4 bases at J, with 15 bases in the middle. CDR3 length equals 13 residues. Looked up from germline, CDR1 is MNHEY and CDR2 is SVGAGI. The CDR3 sequence: CASGGTGYNEQFF. CDR3 in DNA: TGTGCCTCCGGGGGGACAGGTTACAATGAGCAGTTCTTC.

The rearrangement joins TRBV4-2 to TRBJ2-7, with TRBD1 identical over 7 bases. V trimming: 5 bases; J trimming: 2 bases; junction bases outside the gene matches: 12. This CDR3 region has 16 residues. CDR1 LGHNA and CDR2 YNFKEQ come from the germline V gene. CDR3 protein: CASSFSQGQGAYEQYF. CDR3 DNA sequence: TGTGCCAGCAGCTTCTCACAGGGTCAGGGGGCCTACGAGCAGTACTTC.

Concerning this clone: An end of the junction differs from the germline gene, which may be a read error. The V and J genes are TRBV7-7 and TRBJ2-5, with 9 positions matching TRBD1. Germline CDR1 is SSHAT and CDR2 is FNYEAQ (reference sequence). This CDR3 is 15 amino acids long. The DNA of the CDR3 is TGTGCTAGCAGCTTAACAGGGGGCGCACGGGAGACCCAGTACTTC. It translates to CASSLTGGARETQYF. Using reference TRBV7-7 and TRBJ2-5 for the parts outside the CDR3, the full variable domain is GAGVSQSPRYKVTKRGQDVTLRCDPISSHATLYWYQQALGQGPEFLTYFNYEAQPDKSGLPSDRFSAERPEGSISTLTIQRTEQRDSAMYRCASSLTGGARETQYFGPGTRLLVL.

The rearrangement joins TRBV4-3 to TRBJ2-3; 9 bases align to TRBD2. V was pared by 4 bases and J by 7 bases, with 12 bases of the junction left unmatched. Germline CDR1 LGHNA, CDR2 YSLEER. The CDR3 contains 16 residues. CDR3 sequence (DNA): TGCGCCAGCAGCCGGGATAGCGGGGGCCCAGGGAATACGCAGTATTTT. It translates to CASSRDSGGPGNTQYF.

This chain links TRBV18 with TRBJ1-1; D remains ambiguous. Trimming took 6 bases from V and 1 from J, leaving 9 bases between them. Germline V lookup: CDR1 KGHSH, CDR2 LQKENI. The CDR3 totals 13 residues. CDR3 sequence (DNA): TGTGCCAGCTCCCTATGGAAGAACACTGAAGCTTTCTTT. As protein: CASSLWKNTEAFF.

J is TRBJ2-7 and V is TRBV4-3; 11 positions agree with TRBD1. Germline CDR1 and CDR2: LGHNA and YSLEER. V lost 2 bases, J lost 5 bases, and 5 bases stayed unmatched. This CDR3 comprises 15 residues. This CDR3 reads CASSQPGQGVHEQYF. In nucleotides, the CDR3 is TGCGCCAGCAGCCAACCGGGACAGGGGGTCCACGAGCAGTACTTC.